This TCR beta chain derives from a study of immune evolution from preneoplasia to lung adenocarcinoma (TCRdb year 2021). The study in broad terms: HLA loss of heterozygosity was found in less than 8% of AIS, roughly 15% of MIA and 33% of ADC lesions, and in no AAH lesions. The study combined immune gene expression, TCR sequencing and multiplex immunofluorescence to profile immune contexture across lung adenocarcinoma precursors and invasive adenocarcinoma. Sample size was based on specimen availability rather than a prior power calculation. The TCR sequencing data were obtained from 51 patients. Whole exome sequencing and methylation data from the same cohort of nodules were integrated with the immune data. A total of around 58 patients with pulmonary nodules who underwent surgical resection were included in the overall cohort. Resected precursor lesions (AAH, AIS, MIA) and invasive adenocarcinomas were compared against paired morphologically normal lung tissue. The study reported that roughly 110 samples were used for TCR sequencing. POLYSOLVER was used to infer class I HLA alleles from exome data, and LOHHLA was used to detect allele-specific HLA loss.

General conclusions and limits of the study: Clonality was highest in normal lung, while later-stage lesions appeared to show lower clonality but higher T cell density and diversity. Normal lung had the highest top T cell clone frequencies, and these frequencies appeared to fall progressively from AAH through AIS, MIA and invasive adenocarcinoma. The findings reflected association rather than direct causation, and larger cohorts with long-term follow-up and longitudinal biopsies were considered necessary. Because all patients were from Japan and China, applicability to Western populations was uncertain. T cell clonality was highest in KRAS-mutant nodules compared with EGFR-mutant or double wild-type lesions.

As concerns this clone: The specificity of this receptor is unknown. There are no base qualities to consult, and no much larger clone falls within one base.

Patients underwent resection in Japan or China between about 2013 and 2017. Two lung cancer pathologists independently confirmed the histologic diagnosis of each case on H&E slides. Macro-dissection after pathologic assessment enriched premalignant or tumor cells for nucleic acid extraction. FFPE tissue was used for DNA isolation with the AllPrep DNA/RNA FFPE Kit. TCR beta CDR3 regions were sequenced from DNA using the immunoSEQ hsTCRbeta Kit. The authors' analysis ran thus. The ImmunoSEQ Analyzer was used to analyse the TCR sequencing data. T cell clonality was defined as 1 minus Pielou's evenness, calculated on productive rearrangements. T cell diversity was measured with the inverse Simpson index on productive templates. T cell density was defined as TCR beta template counts normalized to usable DNA, with usable DNA estimated by amplification and sequencing of housekeeping genes. TCR metrics were compared across histologic stages using two-sided Kruskal-Wallis tests. Not all clones reach the TCRdb copy of this immuneACCESS table, which keeps in-frame sequences only. Checked studies attribute under half of the gap to unresolved V genes and leave the rest unexplained. The V and J calls and clone size are taken from that table; D and trimming were inferred from the DNA. This sample holds some 6,100 clones; around three quarters were observed only once. The top ten clones comprise 7.6% of the sample.

Trimming at the junction amounts to 5 bases on V and 0 bases on J, and the germline ends lie 11 bases apart. Inclusive of the bounding cysteine and phenylalanine, the CDR3 is 15 residues long. CDR3 DNA is the only sequence kept; it has 45 bases, read in frame from the first base. As encoded in the germline V gene (reference sequence), CDR1 is SGHNT while CDR2 is YYREEE. The receptor was derived from a donor aged 70 or over with lung adenocarcinoma. Sequencing input: FFPE lung adenocarcinoma in situ tissue. What the cell subset or site label conveys for this sample: preinvasive adenocarcinoma in situ (AIS). The rearranged segments are TRBV5-4 and TRBJ2-2; the D gene is perhaps TRBD2, on 5 matching bases. The sequence in DNA is TGTGCCAGCAGGCCGACTACCCCGAACACCGGGGAGCTGTTTTTT. This is translated as CASRPTTPNTGELFF.